This T cell receptor (beta chain) comes out of a study of cytomegalovirus exposure and HLA in healthy donors. Findings and limits, study-wide: V- and J-gene trimming of TCR beta was linked (in a later analysis) to a missense DCLRE1C variant.

PCR primers comprised 60 Vbeta and 13 Jbeta primers. Assay used: immunoSEQ multiplex PCR; TCRdb lists only in-frame clones, some missing. The table has around 70,000 clones, 72% seen once; the top ten hold roughly 5%. Turning to this clone: What it recognizes is unknown.

This CDR3 is 15 amino acids long. Between the trimmed V and J ends, which lost 4 bases and 3 bases, there was a span of 16 bases. Looked up from germline, CDR1 is MDHEN and CDR2 is SYDVKM. The sample consisted of PBMCs. The TCR comes from a man aged 55-75 years in good health and CMV-seropositive. The chain uses TRBV28 and TRBJ2-7; TRBD2 is a possible D gene (5 bases). The CDR3 region has the DNA TGTGCCAGCAGTTCCCCCCTCTACCGGGACTACGAGCAGTACTTC. Residues: CASSSPLYRDYEQYF.